This is a list of T cell receptor beta chains from one sample in a study of blood T cell repertoires in COVID-19. The protocol was immunoSEQ multiplex PCR, while the TCRdb copy is restricted to in-frame clones and leaves out a portion. This sample yields around 190,000 clones, of which approximately 85% are seen a single time; less than 9% belongs to the top ten. Sequences were obtained from peripheral blood. These receptors all stem from a woman aged 60-75 years with acute or convalescent COVID-19. CDR3s include the opening cysteine and the closing phenylalanine or tryptophan. A D gene is named only where the DNA matches it firmly. Rows give clone size only sometimes, using once, few, many, or a class for an expanded clone.

j_gene | d_gene | v_gene | abundance | CDR3nt | CDR3aa
TRBJ2-1 | TRBD2 | TRBV19 | few | TGTGCCAGTCGGACTAGCGGGAGGGCCGATGAGCAGTTCTTC | CASRTSGRADEQFF
TRBJ2-1 | TRBD2 | TRBV6-6 | NA | TGTGCCAGCAGTTACGCCCTAGCGGGACAGAATGAGCAGTTCTTC | CASSYALAGQNEQFF
TRBJ1-1 | NA | TRBV19 | NA | TGTGCCAGTAGTAATTTGCTGGAGGCTTTCTTT | CASSNLLEAFF
TRBJ1-5 | TRBD1 | TRBV19 | NA | TGTGCCAGTAGTCTTGGGACAGGGAGAAATAATCAGCCCCAGCATTTT | CASSLGTGRNNQPQHF
TRBJ1-2 | NA | TRBV5-1 | once | TGCGCCAGCCTCCCGTGGACGGGAAACTATGGCTACACCTTC | CASLPWTGNYGYTF
TRBJ2-3 | NA | TRBV7-9 | NA | TGTGCCAGCAGCTTGGCCACAGATACGCAGTATTTT | CASSLATDTQYF
TRBJ2-2 | TRBD2 | TRBV28 | NA | TGTGCCAGCAGCCGAGAGCGGGGCGGGGAGCTGTTTTTT | CASSRERGGELFF
TRBJ1-2 | NA | TRBV9 | few | TGTGCCAGCAGCCCGCTTTGGGACACAAAATACTATGGCTACACCTTC | CASSPLWDTKYYGYTF
TRBJ1-4 | TRBD1 | TRBV18 | NA | TGTGCCAGCTCACCACGGGACAGTAATGAAAAACTGTTTTTT | CASSPRDSNEKLFF
TRBJ2-1 | TRBD2 | TRBV15 | few | TGTGCCACCAGCAGGGGACTAGCGGAGGGCAATGAGCAGTTCTTC | CATSRGLAEGNEQFF
TRBJ2-5 | NA | TRBV11-2 | NA | TGTGCCAGCAGCTTAGTCCCTCGGGGGTTCCAAGAGACCCAGTACTTC | CASSLVPRGFQETQYF
TRBJ2-1 | TRBD2 | TRBV20-1 | once | TGCAGTGCTAGTGGCGGGAGTAATAATGAGCAGTTCTTC | CSASGGSNNEQFF
TRBJ1-3 | TRBD1 | TRBV29-1 | NA | TGCAGCGTTGAACCCCTTAGCACACCGGGACAGGGGGCAAGCTCTGGAAACACCATATATTTT | CSVEPLSTPGQGASSGNTIYF
TRBJ1-1 | TRBD1 | TRBV9 | NA | TGTGCCAGCAGCTGGGGGACAGAGAACACTGAAGCTTTCTTT | CASSWGTENTEAFF
TRBJ2-2 | NA | TRBV4-2 | NA | TGTGCCAGCAGCCGGACTACCGCGAACACCGGGGAGCTGTTTTTT | CASSRTTANTGELFF
TRBJ1-2 | NA | TRBV28 | NA | TGTGCCAGCAGTTCCTACAGGGCTGGTGGCTACACCTTC | CASSSYRAGGYTF
TRBJ2-1 | TRBD1 | TRBV7-9 | NA | TGTGCCAGCAGCTTGGGGACAGGTATAGCCAATGAGCAGTTCTTC | CASSLGTGIANEQFF
TRBJ2-2 | NA | TRBV9 | NA | TGTGCCAGCAGCGTAGCCGGGGGGGAGCTGTTTTTT | CASSVAGGELFF
TRBJ2-2 | TRBD2 | TRBV19 | NA | TGTGCCAGTAGTCTAGGACTAGAGCCTACCGGGGAGCTGTTTTTT | CASSLGLEPTGELFF